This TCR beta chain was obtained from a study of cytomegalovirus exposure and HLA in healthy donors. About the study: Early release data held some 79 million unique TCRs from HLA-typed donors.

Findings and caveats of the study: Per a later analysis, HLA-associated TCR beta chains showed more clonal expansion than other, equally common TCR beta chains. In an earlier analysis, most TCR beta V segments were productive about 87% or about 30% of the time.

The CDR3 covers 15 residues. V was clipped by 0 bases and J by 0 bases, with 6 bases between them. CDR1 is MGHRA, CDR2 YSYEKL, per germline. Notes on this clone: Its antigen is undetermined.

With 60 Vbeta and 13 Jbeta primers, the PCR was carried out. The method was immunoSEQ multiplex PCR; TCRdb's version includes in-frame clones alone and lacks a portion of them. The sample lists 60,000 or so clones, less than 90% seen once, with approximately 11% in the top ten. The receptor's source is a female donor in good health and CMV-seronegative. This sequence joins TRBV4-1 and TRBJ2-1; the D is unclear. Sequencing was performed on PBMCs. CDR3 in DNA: TGCGCCAGCAGCCAAGATGGCAGCTCCTACAATGAGCAGTTCTTC. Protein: CASSQDGSSYNEQFF.